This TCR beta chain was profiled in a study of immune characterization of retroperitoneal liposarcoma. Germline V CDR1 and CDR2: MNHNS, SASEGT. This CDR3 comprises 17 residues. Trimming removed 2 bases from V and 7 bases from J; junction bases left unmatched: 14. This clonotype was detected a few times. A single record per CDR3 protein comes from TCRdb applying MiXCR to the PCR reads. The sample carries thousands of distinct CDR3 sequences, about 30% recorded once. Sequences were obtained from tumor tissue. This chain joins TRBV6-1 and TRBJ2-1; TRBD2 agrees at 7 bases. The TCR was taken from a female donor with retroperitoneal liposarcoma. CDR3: CASSEYWRETGQNEQFF. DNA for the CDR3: TGTGCCAGCAGTGAATACTGGCGGGAGACGGGGCAGAATGAGCAGTTCTTC.